This entry lists 32 T cell receptor gamma chains sequenced from one sample in a study of gamma-delta chains in newborns, infants, children. TCRdb redid the clone calls on the reads with CATT. The table includes approximately 1,200 gamma-chain clones, about 2.7% detected once. The sample was blood. The receptors stem from a child who was a newborn, infant or young child, either healthy, febrile or measles-vaccinated (not recorded which).

In its sample, this clone was seen a few times. The protein recorded in TCRdb matches a much larger clone and deviates from this DNA's translation at residues 7 and 9, suggesting a read error; the protein here is obtained by translating the DNA. This chain joins TRGV2 and TRGJ1 or TRGJ2. With 3 bases clipped from V and 12 bases from J, the junction kept 11 bases outside the gene matches. The germline V gene has CDR1 EGSNGY and CDR2 YDSYNSKV. The CDR3 covers 12 residues. The CDR3 protein is CATWDNAGRKLF. The CDR3 region has the DNA TGTGCCACCTGGGACAATGCGGGGAGGAAACTCTTT.

This clone was observed a handful of times. CDR3 sequence (DNA): TGTGCCTTGTGGGAGGTGCCCACCCAAGAGTTGGGCAAAAAAATCAAGGTATTT. Residues: CALWEVPTQELGKKIKVF. The rearrangement uses TRGV9 and TRGJP. The CDR3 contains 18 residues. Germline CDR1 is GITISATS and CDR2 is ISYDGTV (reference sequence). After removal of 0 bases from V and 4 bases from J, the junction contained 6 bases not matched to a gene.

The genes are TRGV9 and TRGJP. The length of the CDR3 is 17 residues. Losses at the gene ends were 0 bases for V and 16 bases for J; bases not matched to a gene: 15. The germline CDR1 and CDR2 sequences are GITISATS and ISYDGTV (reference sequence). The CDR3 region has the DNA TGTGCCTTGTGGGAGGTGCGAGGGTTGGGCAAAAAAAAAATCAAGGTATTT. Residues: CALWEVRGLGKKKIKVF.

Comments on this clone: TCRdb shows a much larger clone's protein in place of this DNA's translation, and the two differ at residue 11, likely through a read error; the protein shown is translated from the DNA. V gene TRGV8 combines with J gene TRGJP1. Judging by the DNA end, TRGJP fits better; the J call may be wrong. The CDR3 is made up of 12 amino acids. Germline assignment: CDR1 VENAVY and CDR2 YDSYNSRV. CDR3 bases: TGTGCCACCTGGGACACTGGTTGGTTCAAGGTATTT. Protein product: CATWDTGWFKVF.

Note on this clone: A much larger clone lies a single base off, so this may be a read error. The chain uses TRGV2 and TRGJP2. Germline V gene sequence: CDR1 EGSNGY, CDR2 YDSYNSKV. The CDR3 consists of 17 residues. The chain's CDR3 is CTTWDGLYMGSDWIKTF. DNA of the CDR3: TGTACCACCTGGGACGGGCTCTATATGGGTAGTGATTGGATCAAGACGTTT.

By proportion, this clone is hyperexpanded. Other DNA sequences of this sample code for an identical CDR3. J is TRGJ1 or TRGJ2 and V is TRGV8. The CDR3 consists of 10 residues. J was trimmed by 3 bases and V by 9 bases; bases with no gene match: 2. Germline CDR1 reads VENAVY; CDR2 reads YDSYNSRV. CDR3 in amino acids: CATVYYKKLF. DNA for the CDR3: TGTGCCACCGTTTATTATAAGAAACTCTTT.

Comment on this clone: Its ends do not fully match the called genes, so a read error is possible. This rearrangement joins TRGV9 to TRGJP. The CDR3 covers 19 residues. Germline CDR1 and CDR2: GITISATS and ISYDGTV (reference sequence). CDR3 coding DNA: TGTGCCTTGTGGGGGGTGAAGGGCGCGGGTGAGTTGAGCAAAAAAATCAAGGTATTT. This sequence encodes CALWGVKGAGELSKKIKVF.

This clone is labeled large. Within the sample, other DNA sequences also encode this same CDR3. The rearrangement joins TRGV3 to TRGJP2. This CDR3 is 15 amino acids long. Per the germline V gene, CDR1 is VTNTFY and CDR2 is YDVSTARD (reference sequence). V shed 0 bases and J 3 bases; nucleotides not matched to a gene: 4. The CDR3 DNA reads TGTGCCACCTGGGACAGGCTCGGTAGTGATTGGATCAAGACGTTT. Encoded protein: CATWDRLGSDWIKTF.

This clone was seen a handful of times. A read error is the likely source, as a far larger clone sits one nucleotide away. At the DNA level, this CDR3 is encoded by other sequences in the same sample as well. The chain employs TRGV2 and TRGJP2. CDR3 length: 15 amino acids. Germline V CDR1 and CDR2: EGSNGY, YDSYNSKV. The CDR3 protein is CATWDGHSSDWIKTF. The CDR3 coding sequence is TGTGCCACCTGGGACGGGCATAGCAGTGATTGGATCAAGACGTTT.

This clone was seen a handful of times. This DNA's translation and the protein TCRdb lists, from a much larger clone, do not match at residue 7, likely due to a read error; the protein shown is translated from the DNA. The V call is TRGV2, the J call TRGJP2. In germline, CDR1 is EGSNGY, CDR2 YDSYNSKV. After removal of 1 base from V and 8 bases from J, the junction contained 4 bases not matched to a gene. CDR3 length equals 13 residues. CDR3 nucleotides: TGTGCCACCTGGGACGGATCGGATTGGATCAAGACGTTT. Protein sequence: CATWDGSDWIKTF.

A remark on this clone: It differs at one base from a far larger clone, so likely a read error. The same CDR3 is also encoded by other DNA sequences in this sample. The chain has TRGV2 and TRGJ1 or TRGJ2. The V gene's germline CDR1 is EGSNGY and CDR2 YDSYNSKV. The CDR3 spans 12 residues. The CDR3 coding sequence is TGTGCCACCTGGGACAGGGATTATAAGAAGCTCTTT. It specifies CATWDRDYKKLF.

This clone was counted a few times. One base separates it from a far larger clone, so it is likely a read error. This chain joins TRGV8 and TRGJP1. Per germline, CDR1 VENAVY and CDR2 YDSYNSRV. The CDR3 loop spans 13 amino acids. Here the CDR3 reads CATWDTAGWFKIF. The CDR3 nucleotides read TGTGCCACCTGGGATACCGCTGGTTGGTTCAAGATATTT.

Note on this clone: TCRdb's protein for this DNA is that of a much larger clone and differs from the translation at residue 3, likely a read error; the protein shown is the DNA translation. V and J are TRGV2 and TRGJ1 or TRGJ2. CDR1 is EGSNGY, CDR2 YDSYNSKV, per germline. This CDR3 is built from 14 residues. The CDR3 spells CAAWDGPSAYKKLF. The CDR3 region has the DNA TGTGCCGCCTGGGACGGGCCTTCAGCTTATAAGAAACTCTTT.

This clone was seen a few times. With a much larger clone just one base away, this may be a read error. Within the sample, other DNA sequences also encode this same CDR3. The chain's CDR3 is CALWEVSELGKKIKVF. The CDR3 DNA reads TGTGCCTTGTGGGAGGTGTCCGAGTTGGGTAAAAAAATCAAGGTATTT. The chain has TRGV9 and TRGJP. The CDR3 covers 16 residues. The germline V gene encodes CDR1 GITISATS and CDR2 ISYDGTV (reference sequence).

This clone has more than one count but fewer than ten. The protein given by TCRdb reflects a much larger clone and differs at residue 3 from this DNA's translation, likely from a read error; the protein shown is the DNA's translation. This sequence joins TRGV2 and TRGJ1 or TRGJ2. The germline gives CDR1 EGSNGY, CDR2 YDSYNSKV. CDR3 size: 13 residues. In nucleotides, the CDR3 is TGTGCCGCCTGGGACGGGATGGGGTATAAGAAACTCTTT. It is translated as CAAWDGMGYKKLF.

This clone was seen only a few times. A read error is the likely source, as a far larger clone sits one nucleotide away. The same CDR3 arises from other DNA sequences in this sample as well. The chain recombines TRGV9 with TRGJP. The CDR3 totals 18 residues. The germline V gene encodes CDR1 GITISATS and CDR2 ISYDGTV (reference sequence). CDR3 sequence reads: CALWEVRSLELGKKIKVF. Written as DNA, the CDR3 is TGTGCCCTGTGGGAGGTGCGATCTTTAGAGTTGGGCAAAAAAATCAAGGTATTT.

Of note for this clone: It is likely a read error: a sequence one base away is far more abundant. The chain employs TRGV9 and TRGJ1 or TRGJ2. Losses at the gene ends were 5 bases for V and 2 bases for J; bases not matched to a gene: 18. Germline V gives CDR1 GITISATS, CDR2 ISYDGTV (reference sequence). CDR3 length: 17 amino acids. CDR3 coding DNA: TGTGCCTTGTGGGTGGGGGACACCCGGGAATATTATTATAAGAAACTCTTT. Translated: CALWVGDTREYYYKKLF.

On this clone: TCRdb's protein for this DNA is that of a much larger clone and differs from the translation at residue 9, likely a read error; the protein shown is the DNA translation. The rearrangement links TRGV3 to TRGJ1 or TRGJ2. Germline V gene data show CDR1 as VTNTFY and CDR2 as YDVSTARD (reference sequence). This CDR3 has 11 residues. This chain's CDR3 is CATWDRYKRLF. The CDR3 DNA reads as TGTGCCACCTGGGACAGGTATAAGAGACTCTTT.

For this clone: A far larger clone lies a single base away; this is likely a read error. The sample has other DNA sequences that encode this CDR3 too. The chain uses TRGV8 and TRGJP1. V was clipped by 2 bases and J by 8 bases; unmatched bases: 5. The CDR3 is made up of 13 amino acids. Germline-derived CDR1 and CDR2 are VENAVY and YDSYNSRV. CDR3 sequence reads: CATWDKTGWFKIF. The CDR3 DNA follows: TGTGCCACCTGGGATAAAACCGGTTGGTTCAAGATATTT.

This clone showed up just a few times. A much larger clone lies a single base off, so this may be a read error. V and J are TRGV2 and TRGJP2. CDR3 length: 17 amino acids. Germline loops: CDR1 EGSNGY, CDR2 YDSYNSKV. Trimming took 4 bases from V and 3 from J; bases not matched to a gene: 14. CDR3 sequence (DNA): TGTGCCACCTGGGAAGGGCTCTATATGGGTAGTGATTGGATCAAGACGTTT. Its translation is CATWEGLYMGSDWIKTF.

As for this clone: A single base separates this from a much larger clone, so it may be a read error. V usage is TRGV2 and J usage is TRGJ1 or TRGJ2. Germline lookup yields CDR1 EGSNGY and CDR2 YDSYNSKV. The CDR3 sequence is 12 residues long. Unmatched junction bases numbered 5, after V lost 5 bases and J lost 4 bases. Here the CDR3 reads CATWGYYYKKLF. For the CDR3, the DNA is TGTGCCACCTGGGGCTACTATTATAAGAAACTCTTT.

A remark on this clone: The protein given by TCRdb reflects a much larger clone and differs at residue 7 from this DNA's translation, likely from a read error; the protein shown is the DNA's translation. J is TRGJ1 or TRGJ2 and V is TRGV2. V gave up 2 bases and J gave up 2 bases; unmatched junction bases: 3. This CDR3 comprises 13 residues. Germline CDR1 is EGSNGY and CDR2 is YDSYNSKV. This chain's CDR3 is CATWDADYYKKLF. The CDR3 DNA sequence: TGTGCCACCTGGGACGCCGATTATTATAAGAAACTCTTT.

This clone was seen a handful of times. Given a far larger clone just one base away, this is likely a sequencing read error. The chain couples TRGV3 to TRGJ1 or TRGJ2. This CDR3 contains 14 residues. The germline gives CDR1 VTNTFY, CDR2 YDVSTARD (reference sequence). The CDR3 nucleotides read TGTACCACCTGGGACAGGCCGGGGTATTATAAGAAACTCTTT. It specifies CTTWDRPGYYKKLF.

Details on this clone: The TCRdb record carries a much larger clone's protein, which differs from this DNA's translation at residue 6; a read error is the likely cause, and the protein listed here is the DNA translation. The chain joins TRGV8 to TRGJ1 or TRGJ2. The CDR3 consists of 13 residues. The J segment lost 3 bases and the V segment lost 4 bases, leaving 6 bases of the junction unmatched. Germline V gene data show CDR1 as VENAVY and CDR2 as YDSYNSRV. CDR3 sequence: CATWDCPYYKKLF. In DNA, the CDR3 is TGTGCCACCTGGGACTGTCCTTATTATAAGAAACTCTTT.

As for this clone: A read error is likely here: a far larger clone is one base away. Other nucleotide sequences from this sample produce the same CDR3. The V gene is TRGV8, the J gene TRGJ1 or TRGJ2. Losses at the gene ends were 4 bases for V and 3 bases for J; bases not matched to a gene: 6. The CDR3 loop spans 13 amino acids. CDR1 and CDR2 from the germline V gene are VENAVY and YDSYNSRV. CDR3 protein: CATWDIPYYKKLF. CDR3 bases: TGTGCCACCTGGGACATACCTTATTATAAGAAACTCTTT.

This clone was counted a few times. The TCRdb protein, from a much larger clone, departs from this DNA's translation at residue 4, likely by read error; the protein shown derives from the DNA. The rearrangement uses TRGV8 and TRGJ1 or TRGJ2. The V gene's germline CDR1 is VENAVY and CDR2 YDSYNSRV. This CDR3 has 13 residues. The chain's CDR3 is CATRDRNYYKKLF. The CDR3, as DNA: TGTGCCACCCGGGATAGAAATTATTATAAGAAACTCTTT.

To note about this clone: The protein recorded in TCRdb matches a much larger clone and deviates from this DNA's translation at residue 6, suggesting a read error; the protein here is obtained by translating the DNA. V is TRGV8 and J is TRGJ1 or TRGJ2. CDR3 size: 13 residues. CDR1 is VENAVY, CDR2 YDSYNSRV, per germline. V was pared by 5 bases and J by 6 bases, with 10 bases of the junction left unmatched. In nucleotides, the CDR3 is TGTGCCACCTGGGTCCCCTTATTTTATAAGAAACTCTTT. This codes for CATWVPLFYKKLF.

About this clone: TCRdb assigns this DNA the protein of a much larger clone, which departs from its translation at residue 7; this likely reflects a read error, and the protein shown comes from translating the DNA. The chain has TRGV2 and TRGJ1 or TRGJ2. Germline V gene sequence: CDR1 EGSNGY, CDR2 YDSYNSKV. CDR3 length equals 14 residues. V lost 0 bases, J lost 6 bases, and 8 bases stayed unmatched. This CDR3 reads CATWDGSSAYKKLF. The CDR3 DNA sequence: TGTGCCACCTGGGACGGGTCTTCAGCTTATAAGAAACTCTTT.

About this clone: A far larger clone is one nucleotide away, so this likely arose from a read error. The identical CDR3 is also encoded by other nucleotide sequences in the sample. J is TRGJ1 or TRGJ2 and V is TRGV3. The germline V gene has CDR1 VTNTFY and CDR2 YDVSTARD (reference sequence). The CDR3 has 12 residues. The CDR3, as DNA: TGTGCCACCTGGGACAGTCATTATAAGAAACTATTT. Translating it yields CATWDSHYKKLF.

Worth noting for this clone: A far bigger clonotype differs at one base, so this is likely a read error. The same CDR3 arises from other DNA sequences in this sample as well. The chain joins TRGV8 to TRGJ1 or TRGJ2. This CDR3 has 13 residues. Germline assignment: CDR1 VENAVY and CDR2 YDSYNSRV. The CDR3 reads CATWVLLFYKKLF. CDR3 coding DNA: TGCGCCACCTGGGTCCTCTTATTTTATAAGAAACTCTTT.

On this clone: Since a far larger clone is one base different, this is likely a read error. This rearrangement joins TRGV9 to TRGJP. The CDR3 is made up of 17 amino acids. The germline gives CDR1 GITISATS, CDR2 ISYDGTV (reference sequence). J gave up 7 bases and V 3 bases, and 9 bases lay outside the gene matches. The CDR3 is CALWEWHTELGKKIKVF. CDR3 bases: TGTGCCTTGTGGGAGTGGCATACGGAGTTGGGCAAAAAAATCAAGGTATTT.

About this clone itself: TCRdb's protein, taken from a much larger clone, differs from this DNA's translation at residue 9, likely owing to a read error; the protein displayed comes from the DNA. This chain uses TRGV8 with TRGJP2. The CDR3 has 14 residues. CDR1 is VENAVY, CDR2 YDSYNSRV, per germline. This chain's CDR3 is CATWPLHSNWIKTF. CDR3 coding DNA: TGTGCCACCTGGCCTTTGCATAGTAATTGGATCAAGACGTTT.